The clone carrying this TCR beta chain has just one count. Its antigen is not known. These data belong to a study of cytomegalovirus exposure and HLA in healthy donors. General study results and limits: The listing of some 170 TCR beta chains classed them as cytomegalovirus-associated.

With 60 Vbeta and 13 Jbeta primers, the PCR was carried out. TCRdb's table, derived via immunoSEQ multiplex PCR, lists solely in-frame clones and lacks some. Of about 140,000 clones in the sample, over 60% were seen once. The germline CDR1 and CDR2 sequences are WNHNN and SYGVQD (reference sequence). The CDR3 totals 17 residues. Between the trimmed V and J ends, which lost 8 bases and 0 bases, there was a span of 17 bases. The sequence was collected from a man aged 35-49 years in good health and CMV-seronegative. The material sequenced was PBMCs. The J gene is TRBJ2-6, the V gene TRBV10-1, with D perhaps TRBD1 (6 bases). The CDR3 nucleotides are TGCGCCAGCCCACAGGGAATCCCTCCCTCTGGGGCCAACGTCCTGACTTTC. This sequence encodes CASPQGIPPSGANVLTF.